The 29 T cell receptor beta chains below were found in one sample sequenced in a study of Graves' ophthalmopathy and Graves' hyperthyroidism. The authors amplified TCR beta CDR3 regions, and they did so from RNA transcripts for repertoire sequencing. RT-PCR was first run with HTBI primers, then multiplex PCR in a second round. TCRdb reprocessed the multiplex PCR reads with MiXCR, giving one entry per CDR3 protein. The sample lists around 43,000 distinct CDR3 sequences; 40% to 65% were seen once. The sample consisted of peripheral blood. Every receptor here comes from an adult man with Graves' ophthalmopathy.

The V and J genes are TRBV10-1 and TRBJ2-1; 8 bases agree with TRBD1. Germline lookup yields CDR1 WNHNN and CDR2 SYGVQD (reference sequence). Trimming at V came to 5 bases and at J to 10 bases, leaving 10 bases not matched to a gene. CDR3 size: 14 residues. The CDR3 nucleotides are TGCGCCAGCAGTCCCGGGACAGGATGGGGGGAGCAGTTCTTC. Amino acids: CASSPGTGWGEQFF.

This clonotype has at least ten counts. This sequence joins TRBV19 and TRBJ1-6, with 8 positions matching TRBD1. The CDR3 is 14 amino acids. Trimming removed 6 bases from V and 5 bases from J; junction bases left unmatched: 3. In germline, CDR1 is LNHDA, CDR2 SQIVND (reference sequence). The CDR3 is CASSPGQDNSPLHF. The CDR3 region has the DNA TGTGCCAGTAGCCCGGGACAGGATAATTCACCCCTCCACTTT.

This clonotype has a handful of counts. The chain carries TRBV10-3 and TRBJ1-2; 9 bases fit TRBD1. CDR1 and CDR2 (germline): ENHRY, SYGVKD. J was trimmed by 3 bases and V by 5 bases; bases with no gene match: 7. This CDR3 is built from 15 residues. The CDR3 spells CAISTQGADHYGYTF. The DNA of the CDR3 is TGTGCCATCAGTACACAGGGGGCGGACCACTATGGCTACACCTTC.

This clonotype was seen once. V usage is TRBV7-9 and J usage is TRBJ1-1; D not certain. Between the trimmed V and J ends, which lost 4 bases and 7 bases, there was a span of 7 bases. The CDR3 totals 11 residues. The germline V gene encodes CDR1 SEHNR and CDR2 FQNEAQ (reference sequence). CDR3 residues: CASSSIREAFF. The CDR3 nucleotides read TGTGCCAGCAGCTCAATTCGTGAAGCTTTCTTT.

The sample holds many counts of this clonotype. This chain connects TRBV4-3 to TRBJ2-2; D possibly corresponds to TRBD2 (7 bases). CDR3 length: 15 residues. The germline CDR1 and CDR2 sequences are LGHNA and YSLEER. Trimming left V 1 base short and J 4 bases short, with 10 bases between. The CDR3 nucleotides read TGCGCCAGCAGCCAAGGGGAGGGGGGCACCGGGGAGCTGTTTTTT. Protein product: CASSQGEGGTGELFF.

This chain uses TRBV3-1 with TRBJ2-2; possible D gene TRBD2, 5 bases. Trimming pared 0 bases from V and 3 bases from J, leaving 11 bases between. This CDR3 contains 16 residues. The germline CDR1 and CDR2 sequences are LGHDT and YNNKEL (reference sequence). CDR3 protein: CASSQETGYYTGELFF. The CDR3 coding sequence is TGTGCCAGCAGCCAAGAAACGGGGTATTACACCGGGGAGCTGTTTTTT.

In its sample, this clonotype was seen many times. The CDR3 nucleotides read TGCAGTGCTAGAAGCTCAGGGACAGGGGCTACCAAAAACATTCAGTACTTC. Translation: CSARSSGTGATKNIQYF. V gene TRBV20-1 combines with J gene TRBJ2-4; 10 bases line up with TRBD1. Per germline, CDR1 DFQATT and CDR2 SNEGSKA (reference sequence). CDR3 length: 17 amino acids. Trimming cost V 2 bases and J 2 bases; bases outside gene matches: 9.

The chain joins TRBV2 to TRBJ1-2; no firm D call. This CDR3 has 15 amino acids. V lost 2 bases and J lost 4, with 14 bases in between. CDR1 is SNHLY, CDR2 FYNNEI, per germline. DNA of the CDR3: TGTGCCAGCAGTGAATGGGTCGAGGGTTCCTATGGCTACACCTTC. This encodes CASSEWVEGSYGYTF.

This chain uses TRBV11-2 with TRBJ2-7; D is unclear. The CDR3 contains 13 residues. The germline V gene encodes CDR1 SGHAT and CDR2 FQNNGV. The V end lost 2 bases, the J end lost 0 bases, and 5 bases lay between the germline ends. CDR3 in amino acids: CASSLTDSYEQYV. The CDR3 DNA follows: TGTGCCAGCAGCTTAACTGACTCCTACGAGCAGTACGTC.

This clonotype was seen repeatedly, ten times or more. The V call is TRBV12-3 or TRBV12-4, the J call TRBJ1-1; D is unclear. Trimming pared 2 bases from V and 2 bases from J, leaving 3 bases between. The CDR3 spans 12 residues. The CDR3 region is CASSLLNTEAFF. In DNA, the CDR3 is TGTGCCAGCAGTTTACTAAACACTGAAGCTTTCTTT.

Worth noting for this clonotype: One junction end does not reproduce the germline sequence, and a read error may be involved. The gene calls are TRBV9 and TRBJ1-2; D not resolved. This CDR3 spans 13 amino acids. Germline V gene data show CDR1 as SGDLS and CDR2 as YYNGEE. The DNA for the CDR3 is TGTGCCGGCAGCGAACAGCCCTCCTGTGGCTACACCTTC. This codes for CAGSEQPSCGYTF.

This chain joins TRBV7-3 and TRBJ2-7, with D possibly matching TRBD1 (5 bases). Germline assignment: CDR1 SGHTA and CDR2 FQGTGA. The CDR3 contains 15 residues. The ends were cut back, 5 bases at V and 9 bases at J, with 23 bases in the middle. As DNA, the CDR3 is TGTGCCAGCAGCCAACACCAGGGTAGGTGGAACGGGCAGTACTTC. Protein product: CASSQHQGRWNGQYF. Full variable domain (rest looked up from reference TRBV7-3 and TRBJ2-7): GAGVSQTPSNKVTEKGKYVELRCDPISGHTALYWYRQSLGQGPEFLIYFQGTGAADDSGLPNDRFFAVRPEGSVSTLKIQRTERGDSAVYLCASSQHQGRWNGQYFGPGTRLTVT.

Comments on this clonotype: No DNA is shown, since the ends of the CDR3 on it are uncertain; the CDR3 is the one TCRdb lists. The CDR3 sequence: CDSSFYICSVRRDRESSPLHF. The chain is built from TRBV5-6 and TRBJ1-6; TRBD1 was called by the table and not checked on the DNA. The germline V gene has CDR1 SGHDT and CDR2 YYEEEE. Inclusive of both ends, the CDR3 amounts to 21 amino acids.

This clonotype has a count of ten or more. The gene calls are TRBV27 and TRBJ2-3, with 9 bases identical to TRBD2. V dropped 6 bases and J dropped 4; count of bases not matched to a gene: 8. The CDR3 runs 15 residues. Germline V gives CDR1 MNHEY, CDR2 SMNVEV (reference sequence). CDR3 coding DNA: TGTGCCAGCAGCAAAGCGGGGGGATTGCCAGATACGCAGTATTTT. Its translation is CASSKAGGLPDTQYF.

This clonotype showed up many times. This chain links TRBV2 with TRBJ2-5; D is unresolved. CDR1 and CDR2 from the germline V gene are SNHLY and FYNNEI. The CDR3 is 17 residues long. V gave up 4 bases and J gave up 3 bases, with 21 bases separating them. CDR3 protein: CASSVPHDYKGKETQYF. The CDR3 DNA follows: TGTGCCAGCAGTGTTCCTCACGATTACAAAGGGAAAGAGACCCAGTACTTC. Using reference TRBV2 and TRBJ2-5 for the parts outside the CDR3, the full variable domain is EPEVTQTPSHQVTQMGQEVILRCVPISNHLYFYWYRQILGQKVEFLVSFYNNEISEKSEIFDDQFSVERPDGSNFTLKIRSTKLEDSAMYFCASSVPHDYKGKETQYFGPGTRLLVL.

By sample fraction, this clonotype is medium-sized. The chain combines TRBV10-3 with TRBJ1-1, with D perhaps TRBD1 (5 bases). Germline CDR1 reads ENHRY; CDR2 reads SYGVKD. With 6 bases removed from V and 6 bases from J, the gap between germline ends came to 20 bases. This CDR3 region has 15 residues. In nucleotides, the CDR3 is TGTGCCATCAGGAATAGCGGGACCCATGGCGCTGAAGCTTTCTTT. Amino acid sequence: CAIRNSGTHGAEAFF.

The chain carries TRBV20-1 and TRBJ2-7; 10 bases are a match to TRBD1. There are 13 residues in the CDR3. Trimming removed 8 bases from V and 2 bases from J; junction bases left unmatched: 6. Germline CDR1 reads DFQATT; CDR2 reads SNEGSKA (reference sequence). The CDR3 spells CSHEGQGTYEQYF. DNA of the CDR3: TGCAGTCATGAGGGACAGGGGACCTACGAGCAGTACTTC.

On this clonotype itself: A single base separates this from a much larger clone, so it may be a read error. This chain uses TRBV3-1 with TRBJ2-5, with D perhaps TRBD2 (7 bases). This CDR3 has 14 amino acids. Germline values: CDR1 LGHDT, CDR2 YNNKEL (reference sequence). DNA for the CDR3: TGTGCCGGCAGCCAAGGGGGGGTTTTGGGATACCAGTACTTC. As protein: CAGSQGGVLGYQYF.

J is TRBJ1-1 and V is TRBV7-9; D unclear. CDR3 size: 12 residues. Germline values: CDR1 SEHNR, CDR2 FQNEAQ (reference sequence). V was pared by 6 bases and J by 5 bases, with 10 bases between. The CDR3 DNA reads as TGTGCCAGCAGTCTCCTGACTACTGAAGCTTTCTTT. Translating it yields CASSLLTTEAFF.

The chain carries TRBV27 and TRBJ2-1; TRBD2 matches 7 bases. Losses at the gene ends were 6 bases for V and 8 bases for J; bases not matched to a gene: 16. This CDR3 contains 16 residues. Germline V gives CDR1 MNHEY, CDR2 SMNVEV (reference sequence). The CDR3 here is CASSTGASGAFYEQFF. In DNA, the CDR3 is TGTGCCAGCAGCACTGGGGCTAGCGGAGCCTTCTATGAGCAGTTCTTC.

This clonotype was recorded many times. This chain uses TRBV5-8 with TRBJ1-5; D might be TRBD1 (5 bases). This CDR3 has 13 amino acids. V dropped 3 bases and J dropped 6 bases, with 10 bases sitting between them. Germline lookup yields CDR1 SGHTS and CDR2 YDEGEE. The CDR3 protein is CASSSRGGQPQHF. CDR3 nucleotides: TGTGCCAGCAGCTCCCGGGGGGGTCAGCCCCAGCATTTT.

On this clonotype: One junction end disagrees with the germline gene, perhaps due to a read error. V and J are TRBV2 and TRBJ1-1; D not resolved. CDR3 length equals 15 residues. The germline V gene encodes CDR1 SNHLY and CDR2 FYNNEI. CDR3 amino acids: CASREASGANTEAFF. The CDR3 nucleotides read TGTGCCAGCAGGGAAGCCAGCGGAGCGAACACTGAAGCTTTCTTT.

This clonotype was recorded many times. The genes are TRBV7-9 and TRBJ1-2; D possibly corresponds to TRBD1 (5 bases). V was pared by 6 bases and J by 7 bases, with 15 bases between. The CDR3 runs to 13 residues. The germline V gene encodes CDR1 SEHNR and CDR2 FQNEAQ (reference sequence). The CDR3 DNA reads as TGTGCCAGCAGACCGGGACTTTCGGCTGGCTACACCTTC. Translation gives CASRPGLSAGYTF.

In its sample, this clonotype is medium-sized. The chain employs TRBV20-1 and TRBJ2-5; D unresolved. Trimming shortened V by 3 bases and J by 3 bases, and 5 bases separated the two germline ends. The CDR3 loop spans 11 amino acids. CDR1 is DFQATT and CDR2 is SNEGSKA in the germline V gene (reference sequence). The CDR3: CSASQEETQYF. The CDR3 DNA is TGCAGTGCTAGCCAGGAAGAGACCCAGTACTTC.

This clonotype was seen repeatedly, ten times or more. The CDR3 loop reads CASSYSSSGTDTQYF. Here the CDR3 DNA reads TGTGCCAGCAGTTATTCGAGCTCAGGCACAGATACGCAGTATTTT. This chain joins TRBV6-5 and TRBJ2-3; D call uncertain. V gave up 3 bases and J gave up 1 base, with 11 bases separating them. CDR3 length equals 15 residues. Germline assignment: CDR1 MNHEY and CDR2 SVGAGI.

Relative to its sample, this clonotype is medium-sized. The rearrangement links TRBV7-2 to TRBJ1-4; 9 nucleotides match TRBD1. Germline V gene data show CDR1 as SGHTA and CDR2 as FQGNSA. The CDR3 has 15 residues. The trim removed 3 bases at V and 10 bases at J, leaving 9 bases unmatched. The CDR3 protein is CASSLDRGGVGKLFF. The DNA for the CDR3 is TGTGCCAGCAGCTTGGACAGGGGAGGGGTAGGAAAACTGTTTTTT.

This clonotype was observed at least ten times. The chain recombines TRBV4-1 with TRBJ2-2, with D possibly TRBD1 on 5 matching bases. Germline assignment: CDR1 MGHRA and CDR2 YSYEKL. This CDR3 is 15 amino acids long. Trimming shortened V by 1 base and J by 0 bases, and 6 bases separated the two germline ends. Here the CDR3 DNA reads TGCGCCAGCAGCCAAGCGACAGCGAACACCGGGGAGCTGTTTTTT. Translated, it gives CASSQATANTGELFF.

This clonotype was observed once. The gene calls are TRBV12-3 or TRBV12-4 and TRBJ2-1; D may be TRBD1 (7 bases). The V and J ends lost 5 bases and 9 bases respectively, with 14 bases between them. The CDR3 is made up of 13 amino acids. The CDR3, as DNA: TGTGCCAGCAGTCGCGGGACAGTGAGTGAGCAGTTCTTC. This translates into CASSRGTVSEQFF.

This clonotype was recorded at least ten times. A read error is possible here, since a much larger clone lies one base away. Here the CDR3 reads CASSDRTYDEQFF. CDR3 DNA sequence: TGCGCCAGCAGCGACAGAACCTACGATGAGCAGTTCTTC. The chain links TRBV5-1 to TRBJ2-1, with D possibly matching TRBD1 (5 bases). From germline, CDR1 is SGHRS and CDR2 YFSETQ. CDR3 length: 13 amino acids. The whole variable domain, remainder taken from reference TRBV5-1 and TRBJ2-1, is KAGVTQTPRYLIKTRGQQVTLSCSPISGHRSVSWYQQTPGQGLQFLFEYFSETQRNKGNFPGRFSGRQFSNSRSEMNVSTLELGDSALYLCASSDRTYDEQFFGPGTRLTVL.